This paragraph reports one T cell receptor (beta chain). Assay used: immunoSEQ multiplex PCR; TCRdb lists only in-frame clones, some missing. The sample yields 220,000 or so clones, less than 90% seen once. This sample stems from a study of blood T cell repertoires in COVID-19. Study at large: Material from acute and convalescent COVID-19 was sourced from the United States, Italy and Spain.

Trimming cost V 3 bases and J 4 bases, with 11 bases left between them. The CDR3 covers 14 residues. Germline V gives CDR1 MNHEY, CDR2 SMNVEV (reference sequence). Enrolled through a virtual design, the participants were between roughly 18 and 95 years of age and came from around 25 US areas. V is TRBV27 and J is TRBJ2-3, with D possibly matching TRBD1 (6 bases). Material for sequencing was PBMCs or T cells enriched from blood (not recorded which). This receptor was taken from a woman aged 40 to 55 who had recovered from COVID-19. The CDR3 sequence is CASSFSDSSDTQYF. In DNA, the CDR3 is TGTGCCAGCAGTTTTTCGGACAGTTCAGATACGCAGTATTTT.